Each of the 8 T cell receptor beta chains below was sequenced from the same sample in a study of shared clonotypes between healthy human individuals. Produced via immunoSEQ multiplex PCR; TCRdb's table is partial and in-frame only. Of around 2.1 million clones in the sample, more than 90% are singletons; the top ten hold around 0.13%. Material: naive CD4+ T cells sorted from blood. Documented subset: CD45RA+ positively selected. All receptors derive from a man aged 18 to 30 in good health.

Written as DNA, the CDR3 is TGTGCCTGGGATGTGGCGGCTCCTGGAAACACCATATATTTT. This translates into CAWDVAAPGNTIYF. The gene calls are TRBV30 and TRBJ1-3; D ambiguous. Germline CDR1 is GTSNPN and CDR2 is SVGIG (reference sequence). The CDR3 consists of 14 residues. V was clipped by 5 bases and J by 2 bases, with 13 bases between them.

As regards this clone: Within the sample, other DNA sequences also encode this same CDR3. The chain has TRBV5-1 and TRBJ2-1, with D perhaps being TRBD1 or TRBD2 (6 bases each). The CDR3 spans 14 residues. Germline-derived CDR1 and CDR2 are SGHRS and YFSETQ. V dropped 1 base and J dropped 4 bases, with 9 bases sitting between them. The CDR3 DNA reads TGCGCCAGCAGCTTGCAGGGGACTTACAATGAGCAGTTCTTC. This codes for CASSLQGTYNEQFF.

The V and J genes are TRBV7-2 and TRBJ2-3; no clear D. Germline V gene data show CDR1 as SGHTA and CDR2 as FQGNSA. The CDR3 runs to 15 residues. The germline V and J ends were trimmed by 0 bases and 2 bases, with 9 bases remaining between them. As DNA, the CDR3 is TGTGCCAGCAGCTTAGCCTCATACCACACAGATACGCAGTATTTT. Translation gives CASSLASYHTDTQYF.

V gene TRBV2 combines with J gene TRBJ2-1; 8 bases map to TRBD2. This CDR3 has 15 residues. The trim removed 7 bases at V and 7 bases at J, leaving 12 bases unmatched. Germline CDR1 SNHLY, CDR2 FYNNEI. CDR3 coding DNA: TGTGCCAGCACTCGAGCGGGAGTCATTAGGAATGAGCAGTTCTTC. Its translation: CASTRAGVIRNEQFF. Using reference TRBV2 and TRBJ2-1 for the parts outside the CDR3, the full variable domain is EPEVTQTPSHQVTQMGQEVILRCVPISNHLYFYWYRQILGQKVEFLVSFYNNEISEKSEIFDDQFSVERPDGSNFTLKIRSTKLEDSAMYFCASTRAGVIRNEQFFGPGTRLTVL.

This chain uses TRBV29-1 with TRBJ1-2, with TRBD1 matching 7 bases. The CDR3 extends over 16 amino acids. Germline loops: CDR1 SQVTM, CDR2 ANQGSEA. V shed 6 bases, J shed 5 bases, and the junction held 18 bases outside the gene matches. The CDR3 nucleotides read TGCAGCGTGCCGGGCGGACAGGATCAGATTAGTTATGGCTACACCTTC. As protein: CSVPGGQDQISYGYTF. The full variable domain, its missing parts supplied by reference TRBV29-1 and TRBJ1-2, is SAVISQKPSRDICQRGTSLTIQCQVDSQVTMMFWYRQQPGQSLTLIATANQGSEATYESGFVIDKFPISRPNLTFSTLTVSNMSPEDSSIYLCSVPGGQDQISYGYTFGSGTRLTVV.

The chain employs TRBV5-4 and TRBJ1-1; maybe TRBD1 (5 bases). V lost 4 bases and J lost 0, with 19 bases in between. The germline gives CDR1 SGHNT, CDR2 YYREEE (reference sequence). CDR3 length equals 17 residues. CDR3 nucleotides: TGTGCCAGCAGCCCCATGGGGGGAGGTGCGATGAACACTGAAGCTTTCTTT. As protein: CASSPMGGGAMNTEAFF.

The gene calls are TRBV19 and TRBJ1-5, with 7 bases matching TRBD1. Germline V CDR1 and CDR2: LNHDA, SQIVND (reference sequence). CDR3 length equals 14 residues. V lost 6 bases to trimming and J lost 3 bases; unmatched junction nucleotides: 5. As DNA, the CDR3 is TGTGCCAGTAGAACAACAGGGGCCAATCAGCCCCAGCATTTT. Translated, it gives CASRTTGANQPQHF.

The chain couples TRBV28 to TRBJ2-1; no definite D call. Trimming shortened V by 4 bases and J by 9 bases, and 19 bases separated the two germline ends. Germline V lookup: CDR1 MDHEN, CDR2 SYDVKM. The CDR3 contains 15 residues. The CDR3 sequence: CASSSADRLIPEQFF. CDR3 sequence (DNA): TGTGCCAGCAGTTCGGCTGACCGATTAATCCCTGAGCAGTTCTTC.